The table lists the clone carrying this T cell receptor (beta chain) with many counts. These data come from a study of early T cells in non-severe SARS-CoV-2 infection. The wider study: With bulk RNA from unsorted whole blood as input, sequencing yielded unpaired chains.

Attached unique molecular identifiers marked individual cDNA molecules. From the 5' RACE reads, TCRdb called clonotypes with MiXCR, one entry per CDR3 protein. The sample includes 45,000 to 60,000 distinct CDR3 sequences, 7.5% to 9% seen only once; the top ten take around 3.6%. Trimming stripped 3 bases from V and 1 base from J, with 6 bases between. Germline V gene lookup returns CDR1 KGHSH and CDR2 LQKENI. The CDR3 runs 13 residues. The TCR was taken from an adult who was a healthcare worker with PCR-confirmed SARS-CoV-2 infection or an uninfected control (not recorded which). V and J are TRBV18 and TRBJ2-5; no clear D gene. This sample comprised whole blood, obtained at baseline. CDR3: CASSPEFQETQYF. CDR3 DNA: TGTGCCAGCTCACCGGAATTCCAAGAGACCCAGTACTTC.